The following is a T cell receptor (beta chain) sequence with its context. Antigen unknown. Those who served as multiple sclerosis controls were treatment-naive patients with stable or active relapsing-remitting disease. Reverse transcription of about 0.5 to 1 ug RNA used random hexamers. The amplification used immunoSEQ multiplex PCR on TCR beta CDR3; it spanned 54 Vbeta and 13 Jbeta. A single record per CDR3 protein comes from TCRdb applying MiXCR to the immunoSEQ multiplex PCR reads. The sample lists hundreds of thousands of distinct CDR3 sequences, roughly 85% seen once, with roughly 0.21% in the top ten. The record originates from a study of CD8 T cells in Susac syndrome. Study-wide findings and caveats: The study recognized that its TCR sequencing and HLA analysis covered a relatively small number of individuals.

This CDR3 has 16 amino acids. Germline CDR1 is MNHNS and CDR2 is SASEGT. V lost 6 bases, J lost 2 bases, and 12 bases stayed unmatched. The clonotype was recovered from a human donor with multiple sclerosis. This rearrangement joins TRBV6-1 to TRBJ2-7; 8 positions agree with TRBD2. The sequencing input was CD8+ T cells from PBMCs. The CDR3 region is CASSPPLAGTPYEQYF. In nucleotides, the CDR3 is TGTGCCAGCAGCCCCCCGTTAGCGGGGACCCCCTACGAGCAGTACTTC.